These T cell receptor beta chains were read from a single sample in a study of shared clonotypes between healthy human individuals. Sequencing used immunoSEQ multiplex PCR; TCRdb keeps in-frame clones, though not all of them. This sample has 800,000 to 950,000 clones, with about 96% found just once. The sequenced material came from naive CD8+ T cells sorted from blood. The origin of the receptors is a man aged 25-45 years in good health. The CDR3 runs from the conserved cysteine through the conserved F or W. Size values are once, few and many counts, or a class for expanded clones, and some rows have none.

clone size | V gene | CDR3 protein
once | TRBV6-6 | CASSYSTGRDQPQHF
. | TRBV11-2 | CASSLVGEETQYF
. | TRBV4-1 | CASSQGGRDQPQHF
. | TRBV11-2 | CASSPSGAGGHAEAFF
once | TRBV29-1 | CSVVLAGAPYEQYF
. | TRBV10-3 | CAIRDDFSNEKLFF
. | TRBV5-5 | CASSLAGQGALHAYEQYF
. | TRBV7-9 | CASSPLTDVAYEQYF
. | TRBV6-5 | CASSYSMGGFGYTF
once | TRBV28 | CASKPVGVAPTYEQYF
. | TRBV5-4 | CASSPGLAGQKLAQYF
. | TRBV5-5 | CASSLAGDSSYEQYF
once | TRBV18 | CASSQWVAGQETQYF
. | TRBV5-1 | CASSTYRGAADYGYTF
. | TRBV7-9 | CASSSSTGVNQPQHF
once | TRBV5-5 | CASSSGTSGWHNSYNEQFF
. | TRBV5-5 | CASSGGPRGGADEQYF
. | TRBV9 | CASSVAGGLAFESSYNEQFF
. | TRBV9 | CASSVQGTGNTIYF
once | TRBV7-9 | CASSSTLVVKKTDNEQFF
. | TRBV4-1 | CASSQDSYYEQYF
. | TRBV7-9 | CASSFGYSYEQYF
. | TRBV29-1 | CSAQTGEEEQFF
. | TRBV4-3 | CASSYSGTGAREQYF
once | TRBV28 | CASSQAVFTEAFF